A single sample gave rise to the 14 T cell receptor beta chains below, sequenced in a study of CD8+CD57+ T cells in acquired aplastic anemia. The template for TCR beta VDJ and CDR3 sequence profiling was genomic DNA. Using its own MiXCR run on the reads, TCRdb lists one record per CDR3 protein. Here the sample spans just over 450,000 distinct CDR3 sequences, less than 35% being singletons. Whoever was chosen for sequencing had shown CD8+CD57+ cell expansion by flow cytometry. Input material: sorted CD4+, CD8+, or CD8+CD57+ T cells (not recorded which) from PBMCs. These receptors were obtained from a human donor with aplastic anemia.

This clonotype was seen repeatedly, ten times or more. The V gene is TRBV20-1, the J gene TRBJ2-7; D not certain. Looked up from germline, CDR1 is DFQATT and CDR2 is SNEGSKA (reference sequence). Trimming left V 3 bases short and J 4 bases short, with 19 bases between. The CDR3 runs to 15 residues. In DNA form, the CDR3 reads TGCAGTGCTAGGTCAGTCCGGCCTCCGAGGTACGAGCAGTACTTC. It translates to CSARSVRPPRYEQYF.

Note on this clonotype: Its ends do not fully match the called genes, so a read error is possible. The chain recombines TRBV7-6 with TRBJ2-5; D gene unclear. The length of the CDR3 is 13 residues. CDR1 and CDR2 from the germline V gene are SGHVS and FNYEAQ. CDR3 in DNA: TGTGCCAGCAGCTTAAGTAGGGAAGAGACCCGGTACTTC. The encoded protein is CASSLSREETRYF.

Regarding this clonotype: With a much larger clone just one base away, this may be a read error. Since no conserved phenylalanine or tryptophan closes the CDR3, a read error is the likely cause. The chain combines TRBV12-3 or TRBV12-4 with TRBJ1-5; possibly TRBD1 for D (5 bases). Between the trimmed V and J ends, which lost 11 bases and 5 bases, there was a span of 16 bases. The CDR3 runs to 13 residues. The CDR3 DNA follows: TGTGCCTTCGCGGAGGGGTTTCATCAGCCCCAGCATTTA. Protein product: CAFAEGFHQPQHL.

This clonotype appeared many times. The chain has TRBV2 and TRBJ2-5, with a tentative D call TRBD1 (6 bases). Germline CDR1 reads SNHLY; CDR2 reads FYNNEI. The CDR3 is 14 amino acids. Trimming left V 5 bases short and J 0 bases short, with 10 bases between. For the CDR3, the DNA is TGTGCCAGCAGTCCCGGGACATACCAAGAGACCCAGTACTTC. Amino acids: CASSPGTYQETQYF.

The rearrangement links TRBV10-2 to TRBJ2-7; 9 bases are shared with TRBD1. In germline, CDR1 is WSHSY, CDR2 SAAADI. The CDR3 has 14 residues. V lost 3 bases and J lost 5; bases outside the gene matches: 5. The CDR3 sequence: CASSDAGQGDEQYF. Here the CDR3 DNA reads TGCGCCAGCAGTGACGCGGGACAGGGAGACGAGCAGTACTTC.

In its sample, this clonotype was seen many times. The chain carries TRBV7-2 and TRBJ2-3, with 7 bases matching TRBD2. This CDR3 comprises 14 residues. Germline CDR1 SGHTA, CDR2 FQGNSA. V lost 7 bases to trimming and J lost 3 bases; unmatched junction nucleotides: 7. The CDR3 sequence is CASTINGGTDTQYF. The CDR3 DNA reads TGTGCCAGCACCATCAACGGGGGGACAGATACGCAGTATTTT.

At least ten counts were recorded for this clonotype. The chain combines TRBV10-1 with TRBJ2-7; D tentatively reads TRBD1 or TRBD2 (5 bases each). The CDR3 totals 13 residues. Germline assignment: CDR1 WNHNN and CDR2 SYGVQD (reference sequence). Trimming stripped 2 bases from V and 6 bases from J, with 11 bases between. The CDR3 bases are TGCGCCAGCAGTGAGAGTGGGGGAGTCGAGCAGTACTTC. As protein: CASSESGGVEQYF.

The sample holds many counts of this clonotype. The genes are TRBV5-8 and TRBJ1-2; tentatively, D is TRBD1 (5 bases). Germline values: CDR1 SGHTS, CDR2 YDEGEE. Trimming stripped 1 base from V and 4 bases from J, with 11 bases between. CDR3 size: 14 residues. CDR3 amino acids: CASSLKGEGYGYTF. CDR3 bases: TGTGCCAGCAGCTTGAAAGGGGAAGGCTATGGCTACACCTTC.

This rearrangement joins TRBV19 to TRBJ2-1; D not certain. CDR3 length: 16 residues. Trimming removed 3 bases from V and 4 bases from J, with 16 bases in between. CDR1 and CDR2 from the germline V gene are LNHDA and SQIVND (reference sequence). For the CDR3, the DNA is TGTGCCAGTAGTATGACTTGGATCCAGAGATACAATGAGCAGTTCTTC. The encoded protein is CASSMTWIQRYNEQFF.

This clonotype was seen only once. The chain is built from TRBV7-9 and TRBJ2-7; D unclear. In germline, CDR1 is SEHNR, CDR2 FQNEAQ (reference sequence). V was clipped by 5 bases and J by 2 bases, with 10 bases between them. There are 13 residues in the CDR3. The CDR3 nucleotides read TGTGCCAGCAGCCAAGTCGAGGCCTACGAGCAGTACTTC. As protein: CASSQVEAYEQYF.

This clonotype has at least ten counts. The chain combines TRBV20-1 with TRBJ1-6, with 8 bases aligning to TRBD1. CDR1 and CDR2 (germline): DFQATT, SNEGSKA (reference sequence). V gave up 5 bases and J gave up 7 bases; unmatched junction bases: 7. The CDR3 totals 14 residues. The CDR3 nucleotides are TGCAGTGCTTCGAGGACAGGGCCAAATTCACCCCTCCACTTT. Encoded protein: CSASRTGPNSPLHF.

The chain couples TRBV5-1 to TRBJ2-1, with TRBD2 as a possible D gene (5 bases). Trimming stripped 2 bases from V and 2 bases from J, with 8 bases between. This CDR3 comprises 14 residues. Germline lookup yields CDR1 SGHRS and CDR2 YFSETQ. CDR3 loop: CASSFSGTYNEQFF. Here the CDR3 DNA reads TGCGCCAGCAGCTTCAGCGGCACCTACAATGAGCAGTTCTTC.

This clonotype was seen at least ten times. This sequence joins TRBV2 and TRBJ2-1, with a possible D match to TRBD1 (6 bases). The length of the CDR3 is 15 residues. Germline lookup yields CDR1 SNHLY and CDR2 FYNNEI. V lost 4 bases and J lost 5, with 15 bases in between. CDR3 nucleotide sequence: TGTGCCAGCAGTGCTATAGGGACACGCGACAATGAGCAGTTCTTC. It specifies CASSAIGTRDNEQFF.

The chain links TRBV6-1 to TRBJ1-2; D unresolved. V was shortened by 6 bases and J by 8 bases, with 13 bases between the two germline ends. CDR3 size: 12 residues. CDR1 MNHNS and CDR2 SASEGT come from the germline V gene. CDR3 region: CASRRIGYGYTF. Here the CDR3 DNA reads TGTGCCAGCAGGCGTATAGGGTACGGCTACACCTTC.